This is a list of T cell receptor beta chains from one sample in a study of T cell repertoires in cytomegalovirus infection. These receptors have no identified antigens. TCRdb re-analysed the reads in MiXCR, keeping a single row per CDR3 protein. The sample holds fewer than 1,000,000 distinct CDR3 sequences, approximately 32% seen once. Sequences were derived from cultured CD8+ T cells from PBMCs, sampled from culture after CMV antigen stimulation. Receptors originate from a human donor in good health (CMV status not recorded). Some clones in this sample may be carry-over from other donors' samples. The CDR3 runs from the conserved cysteine through the conserved F or W. D genes are given only for firm matches. Size is stated for part of the rows, as once, few or many counts, or as a class when the clone is expanded.

. 14 few TRBJ1-6 TRBV14 TGTGCCAGCAGCCATGACAGATATAATTCACCCCTCCACTTT CASSHDRYNSPLHF
TRBD1 16 few TRBJ2-7 TRBV2 TGTGCCACCCTCAGCTCCCTGGACAGGATCTCCTACGAGCAGTACTTC CATLSSLDRISYEQYF
TRBD1 15 . TRBJ2-1 TRBV10-3 TGTGCCATCAGGGGGACAGGAGGACCCTACAATGAGCAGTTCTTC CAIRGTGGPYNEQFF
. 17 few TRBJ2-3 TRBV5-8 TGTGCCAGCAGCCCACAGGCCGGGACTCGACACACAGATACGCAGTATTTT CASSPQAGTRHTDTQYF
. 14 few TRBJ1-5 TRBV19 TGTGCCAGTGCATGGTCCCCTAGCAATCAGCCCCAGCATTTT CASAWSPSNQPQHF
. 12 few TRBJ2-1 TRBV4-1 TGCGCCAGCAGCCAAAGCTCGCGTGAGCAGTTCTTC CASSQSSREQFF
TRBD1 16 many TRBJ1-4 TRBV7-2 TGTGCCAGCAGCTACGGTTCCGGGACAGACAATGAAAAACTGTTTTTT CASSYGSGTDNEKLFF
. 14 many TRBJ1-5 TRBV19 TGTGCCAGTAGTATGGGCAGGGGCTATCAGCCCCAGCATTTT CASSMGRGYQPQHF
. 12 . TRBJ2-1 TRBV6-4 TGTGCCAGCAGTGACTTCGGGGATGAGCAGTTCTTC CASSDFGDEQFF
. 14 . TRBJ2-5 TRBV27 TGTGCCAGCAGCAACGGACCCCACCAAGAGACCCAGTACTTC CASSNGPHQETQYF
TRBD1 14 many TRBJ2-3 TRBV7-2 TGTGCCAGCAGCCCATATGACAGGGTGGATACGCAGTATTTT CASSPYDRVDTQYF
. 15 few TRBJ1-2 TRBV6-1 TGTGCCAGCAGTGAAGAGGGGGGGTTTTACTATGGCTACACCTTC CASSEEGGFYYGYTF
TRBD2 16 . TRBJ2-1 TRBV11-3 TGTGCCAGCAGCCCAGTGCCGGGAGGCACCTACAATGAGCAGTTCTTC CASSPVPGGTYNEQFF
TRBD2 16 many TRBJ2-1 TRBV7-6 TGTGCCAGCAGCTTAGCGGGACTAGCTGGGAACAATGAGCAGTTCTTC CASSLAGLAGNNEQFF
. 18 few TRBJ2-3 TRBV5-1 TGCGCCAGCAGTGAAGTAAAGAGGGTGCTCGGGGGCACAGATACGCAGTATTTT CASSEVKRVLGGTDTQYF
TRBD2 17 . TRBJ2-1 TRBV7-9 TGTGCCAGCAGCGGCGGGACTAGCGGTAGCTCCTACAATGAGCAGTTCTTC CASSGGTSGSSYNEQFF
TRBD2 16 . TRBJ2-3 TRBV18 TGTGCCAGCTCAGCGCTGACTAGCGGACACACAGATACGCAGTATTTT CASSALTSGHTDTQYF
. 13 . TRBJ2-2 TRBV9 TGTGCCAGCAGCGTTGGACACAGTGGGGAGCTGTTTTTT CASSVGHSGELFF
TRBD2 17 . TRBJ2-1 TRBV27 TGTGCCAGCAGCTTGATTAGCGGGGGAAGCTCCTACAATGAGCAGTTCTTC CASSLISGGSSYNEQFF
TRBD1 14 . TRBJ2-7 TRBV7-4 TGTGCCAGCAGCCCTAAGGAACAGGGGGACGAGCAGTACTTC CASSPKEQGDEQYF
TRBD2 16 few TRBJ2-5 TRBV11-2 TGTGCCAGCAGCTTAGTCGGGGGGGCAGGCCAAGAGACCCAGTACTTC CASSLVGGAGQETQYF
TRBD2 17 . TRBJ2-2 TRBV4-3 TGCGCCAGCAGCCCAGGGAGCGGGGGGGCCTACACCGGGGAGCTGTTTTTT CASSPGSGGAYTGELFF
TRBD1 15 . TRBJ1-2 TRBV14 TGTGCCAGCAGCCAGTACAGGGGACCTAACTATGGCTACACCTTC CASSQYRGPNYGYTF
. 16 . TRBJ2-1 TRBV2 TGTGCCAGCAGTGAAAAAATGACAGTAATCTACAATGAGCAGTTCTTC CASSEKMTVIYNEQFF
TRBD2 17 few TRBJ2-5 TRBV6-5 TGTGCCAGCAGTTTCTTCTTAGCGGGGGGGCCGGGAGAGACCCAGTACTTC CASSFFLAGGPGETQYF
TRBD1 13 many TRBJ1-1 TRBV5-1 TGTGCCAGCAGTTGGGACAGGAACACTGAAGCTTTCTTT CASSWDRNTEAFF
. 14 . TRBJ1-2 TRBV6-5 TGTGCCAGCAGTTACTACGGGGGCCTTTATGGCTACACCTTC CASSYYGGLYGYTF
. 13 many TRBJ1-4 TRBV7-6 TGTGCCAGCAGAAGGACGGAAAATGAAAAACTGTTTTTT CASRRTENEKLFF
. 16 many TRBJ2-1 TRBV11-3 TGTGCCAGCAGCTTATCCCAGCAGCTAAGGGGGAATGAGCAGTTCTTC CASSLSQQLRGNEQFF
TRBD1 15 . TRBJ2-2 TRBV12-3/TRBV12-4 TGTGCCAGCAGTTACCCGACAGGGGCGAACGGGGAGCTGTTTTTT CASSYPTGANGELFF
TRBD2 14 many TRBJ2-1 TRBV7-6 TGTGCCAGCACAGAAGCGGGGGAATACAATGAGCAGTTCTTC CASTEAGEYNEQFF
. 15 many TRBJ2-5 TRBV7-6 TGTGCCAGCAGCTTAGCGTGGGGAGAAAGGGTGACCCAGTACTTC CASSLAWGERVTQYF
TRBD1 13 few TRBJ2-7 TRBV6-5 TGTGCCAGCAGACAGGGGGCCATCGACGAGCAGTACTTC CASRQGAIDEQYF
. 14 few TRBJ2-1 TRBV12-3/TRBV12-4 TGTGCCAGCAGTTCCCCTTCGGACTACAATGAGCAGTTCTTC CASSSPSDYNEQFF
TRBD2 16 . TRBJ2-1 TRBV9 TGTGCCAGCAGCCCTGCGGGGGTAAGCTCCTACAATGAGCAGTTCTTC CASSPAGVSSYNEQFF
. 15 few TRBJ2-1 TRBV12-3/TRBV12-4 TGTGCCAGCAGTTTTGAGGGCGCGGCCAACAATGAGCAGTTCTTC CASSFEGAANNEQFF
. 16 . TRBJ2-1 TRBV6-6 TGTGCCAGCAGTTACTCGGAGGGGAGCTCCTACAATGAGCAGTTCTTC CASSYSEGSSYNEQFF
TRBD1 16 many TRBJ2-1 TRBV7-8 TGTGCCAGCAGCACAACAGGGGGATACCTCTACAATGAGCAGTTCTTC CASSTTGGYLYNEQFF
. 15 . TRBJ2-4 TRBV7-9 TGTGCCAGCAGCACAGACCCGGGGAGACGGAACATTCAGTACTTC CASSTDPGRRNIQYF
. 16 once TRBJ2-1 TRBV5-6 TGTGCCAGCAGCAAGACCGGGGCTCGCTCCTACAATGAGCAGTTCTTC CASSKTGARSYNEQFF
. 14 few TRBJ2-7 TRBV4-1 TGCGCCAGCAGCCAAGAGCCTCTAAACTACGAGCAGTACTTC CASSQEPLNYEQYF
TRBD2 16 many TRBJ2-2 TRBV7-6 TGTGCCAGCAGCTTAGGGACTAGCGGAATTACCGGGGAGCTGTTTTTT CASSLGTSGITGELFF
TRBD1 12 . TRBJ2-2 TRBV29-1 TGCAGCGTTGAGTCTCAGGGGGTGGAGCTGTTTTTT CSVESQGVELFF
TRBD1 16 . TRBJ1-6 TRBV6-2/TRBV6-3 TGTGCCAGCAGTTACGGAGGACAGGGCCCAGATTCACCCCTCCACTTT CASSYGGQGPDSPLHF
. 14 . TRBJ1-6 TRBV7-9 TGTGCCAGCAGCTTAAGTCAGTCCCCTTCACCCCTCCACTTT CASSLSQSPSPLHF
TRBD1 18 . TRBJ1-1 TRBV3-1 TGTGCCAGCAGCCTCAAAAGGGACAGGGTCCTTTTAGGCACTGAAGCTTTCTTT CASSLKRDRVLLGTEAFF
TRBD2 17 . TRBJ2-3 TRBV27 TGTGCCAGCAGTCCTCTACTAGCGGGGGGGCCCGCAGATACGCAGTATTTT CASSPLLAGGPADTQYF
TRBD2 19 . TRBJ2-3 TRBV12-3/TRBV12-4 TGTGCCAGCAGTTTCAGCGGGGGGTTCGCGGTTATGTTTCCCGATACGCAGTATTTT CASSFSGGFAVMFPDTQYF
TRBD1 17 many TRBJ2-3 TRBV7-6 TGTGCCAGCAGCTTCGCCGCTGGGACAGGGAGCACAGATACGCAGTATTTT CASSFAAGTGSTDTQYF
. 13 . TRBJ2-4 TRBV7-6 TGTGCCAGCAGGCCGGGATCGGAAAACATTCAGTACTTC CASRPGSENIQYF
. 12 few TRBJ1-2 TRBV12-3/TRBV12-4 TGTGCCAGCAGTTCCACAGTTTTCGGCTACACCTTC CASSSTVFGYTF
TRBD1 14 . TRBJ2-1 TRBV4-1 TGCGCCAACCTCCCGGGACAGGACTACAATGAGCAGTTCTTC CANLPGQDYNEQFF
. 15 few TRBJ1-2 TRBV4-3 TGCGCCAGCAGCCAAGATGTCGGGGCCTTCGATGGCTACACCTTC CASSQDVGAFDGYTF